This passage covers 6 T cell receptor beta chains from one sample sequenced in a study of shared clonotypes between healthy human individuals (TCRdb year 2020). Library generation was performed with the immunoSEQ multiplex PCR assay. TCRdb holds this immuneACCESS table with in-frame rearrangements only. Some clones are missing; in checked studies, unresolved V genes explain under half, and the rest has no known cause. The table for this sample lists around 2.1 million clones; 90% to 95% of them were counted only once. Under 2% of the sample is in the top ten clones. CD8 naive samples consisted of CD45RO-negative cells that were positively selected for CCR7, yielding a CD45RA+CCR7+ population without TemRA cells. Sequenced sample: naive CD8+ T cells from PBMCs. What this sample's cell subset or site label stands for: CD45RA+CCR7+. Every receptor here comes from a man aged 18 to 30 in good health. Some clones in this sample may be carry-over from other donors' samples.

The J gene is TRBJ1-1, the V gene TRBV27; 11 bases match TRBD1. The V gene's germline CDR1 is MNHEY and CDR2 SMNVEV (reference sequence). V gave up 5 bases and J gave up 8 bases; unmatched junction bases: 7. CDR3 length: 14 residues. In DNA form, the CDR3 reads TGTGCCAGCAGTGCCGGACAGGGGGCGGGAGAAGCTTTCTTT. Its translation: CASSAGQGAGEAFF.

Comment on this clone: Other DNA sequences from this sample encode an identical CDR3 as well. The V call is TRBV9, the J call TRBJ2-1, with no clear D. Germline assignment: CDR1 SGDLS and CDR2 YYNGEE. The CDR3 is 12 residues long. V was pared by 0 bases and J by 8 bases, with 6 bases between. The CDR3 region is CASSVVEYEQFF. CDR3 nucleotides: TGTGCCAGCAGCGTAGTGGAATATGAGCAGTTCTTC.

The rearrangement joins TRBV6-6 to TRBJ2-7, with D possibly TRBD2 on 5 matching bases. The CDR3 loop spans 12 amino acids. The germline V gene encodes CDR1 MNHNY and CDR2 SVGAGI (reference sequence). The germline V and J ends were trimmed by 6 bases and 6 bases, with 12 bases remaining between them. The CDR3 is CASSRGPTEQYF. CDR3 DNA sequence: TGTGCCAGCAGCCGGGGTCCTACCGAGCAGTACTTC.

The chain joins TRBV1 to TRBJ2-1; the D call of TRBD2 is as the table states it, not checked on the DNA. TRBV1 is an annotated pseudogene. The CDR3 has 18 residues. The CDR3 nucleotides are TGCACCAGCAGCCAAGCCGAAGAAAGACTAGCGGGAGGCAATGAGCAGTTCTTC. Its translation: CTSSQAEERLAGGNEQFF.

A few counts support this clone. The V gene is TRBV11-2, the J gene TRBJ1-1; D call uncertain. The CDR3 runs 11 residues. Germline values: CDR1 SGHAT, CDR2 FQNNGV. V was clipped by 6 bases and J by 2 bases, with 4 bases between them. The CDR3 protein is CASRSNTEAFF. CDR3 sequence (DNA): TGTGCCAGCAGGTCTAACACTGAAGCTTTCTTT.

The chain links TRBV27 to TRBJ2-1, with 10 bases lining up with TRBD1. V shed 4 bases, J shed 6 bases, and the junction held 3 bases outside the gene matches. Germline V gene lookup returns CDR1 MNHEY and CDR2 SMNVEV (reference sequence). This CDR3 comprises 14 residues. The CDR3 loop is CASSWDRGSNEQFF. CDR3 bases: TGTGCCAGCAGTTGGGACAGGGGAAGCAATGAGCAGTTCTTC.